The entry below describes one T cell receptor (beta chain). The length of the CDR3 is 15 residues. J was trimmed by 3 bases and V by 6 bases; bases with no gene match: 8. In germline, CDR1 is SQVTM, CDR2 ANQGSEA. These data are taken from a study of cytomegalovirus exposure and HLA in healthy donors. The study ran its PCR with 60 Vbeta and 13 Jbeta primers. Only in-frame clones appear in the TCRdb table, and some are missing; sequencing was by immunoSEQ multiplex PCR. The sample includes around 170,000 clones, roughly four fifths seen only once; the top ten take roughly 0.73%. The clonotype was recovered from a woman between 18 and 29 years old in good health and CMV-seronegative. V gene TRBV29-1 combines with J gene TRBJ2-1; 10 bases agree with TRBD2. The sample taken for sequencing was PBMCs. The CDR3: CSVLGSGRFYNEQFF. CDR3 coding DNA: TGCAGCGTGTTAGGTAGCGGGAGGTTCTACAATGAGCAGTTCTTC.